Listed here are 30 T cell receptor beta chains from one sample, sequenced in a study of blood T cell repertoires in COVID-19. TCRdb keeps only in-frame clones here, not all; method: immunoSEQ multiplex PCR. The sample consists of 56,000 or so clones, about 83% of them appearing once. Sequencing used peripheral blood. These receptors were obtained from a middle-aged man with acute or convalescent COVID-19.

CDR3 protein: CASSQDFGTYEQYF. The CDR3 bases are TGTGCCAGCAGCCAAGATTTTGGCACCTACGAGCAGTACTTC. The V and J genes are TRBV3-1 (or the pseudogene TRBV3-2) and TRBJ2-7; D gene uncertain. Germline-derived CDR1 and CDR2 are LGHDT and YNNKEL (reference sequence). V was pared by 0 bases and J by 2 bases, with 8 bases between. The CDR3 length is 14 residues.

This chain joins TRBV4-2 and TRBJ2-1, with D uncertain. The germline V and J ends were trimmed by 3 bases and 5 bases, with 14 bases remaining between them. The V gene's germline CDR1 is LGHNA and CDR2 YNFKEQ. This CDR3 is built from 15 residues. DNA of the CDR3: TGTGCCAGCAGCCACGAGGAGTTGGAGCACAATGAGCAGTTCTTC. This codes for CASSHEELEHNEQFF.

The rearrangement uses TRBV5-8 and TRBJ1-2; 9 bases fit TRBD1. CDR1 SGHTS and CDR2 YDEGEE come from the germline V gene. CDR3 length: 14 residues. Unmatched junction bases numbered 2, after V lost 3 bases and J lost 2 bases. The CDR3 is CASSWGQGNYGYTF. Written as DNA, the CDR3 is TGTGCCAGCAGCTGGGGACAGGGCAACTATGGCTACACCTTC. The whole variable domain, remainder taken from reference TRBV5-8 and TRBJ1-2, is EAGVTQSPTHLIKTRGQQATLRCSPISGHTSVYWYQQALGLGLQFLLWYDEGEERNRGNFPPRFSGRQFPNYSSELNVNALELEDSALYLCASSWGQGNYGYTFGSGTRLTVV.

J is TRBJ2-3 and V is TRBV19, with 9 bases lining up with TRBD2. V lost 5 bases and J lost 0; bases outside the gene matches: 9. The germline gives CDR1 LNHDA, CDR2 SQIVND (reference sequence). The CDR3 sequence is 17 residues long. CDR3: CASSPLLLAGSTDTQYF. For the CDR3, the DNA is TGTGCCAGTAGTCCGCTCCTACTAGCGGGTAGCACAGATACGCAGTATTTT.

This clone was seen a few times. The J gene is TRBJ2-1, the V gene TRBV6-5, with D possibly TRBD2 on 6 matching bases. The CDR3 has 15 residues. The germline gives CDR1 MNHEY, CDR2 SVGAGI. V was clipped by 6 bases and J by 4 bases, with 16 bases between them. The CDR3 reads CASSKGGAGYNEQFF. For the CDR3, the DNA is TGTGCCAGCAGCAAAGGAGGGGCTGGATACAATGAGCAGTTCTTC.

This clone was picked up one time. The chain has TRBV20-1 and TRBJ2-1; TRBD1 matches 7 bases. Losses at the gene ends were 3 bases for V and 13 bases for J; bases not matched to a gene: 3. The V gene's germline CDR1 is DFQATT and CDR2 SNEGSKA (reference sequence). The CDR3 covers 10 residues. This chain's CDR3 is CSASHRGQFF. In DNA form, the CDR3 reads TGCAGTGCTAGCCACAGGGGACAGTTCTTC.

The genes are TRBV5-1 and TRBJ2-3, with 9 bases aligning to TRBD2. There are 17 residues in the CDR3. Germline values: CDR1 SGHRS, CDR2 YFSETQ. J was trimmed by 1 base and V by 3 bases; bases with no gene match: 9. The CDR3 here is CASSWLDVAGGTDTQYF. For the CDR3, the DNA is TGCGCCAGCAGCTGGTTGGATGTAGCGGGAGGCACAGATACGCAGTATTTT.

The CDR3 sequence: CASSETRAVGETQYF. CDR3 nucleotides: TGTGCCAGCAGTGAAACTAGGGCGGTGGGGGAGACCCAGTACTTC. The chain recombines TRBV6-1 with TRBJ2-5; maybe TRBD2 (5 bases). The CDR3 sequence is 15 residues long. V gave up 2 bases and J gave up 5 bases, with 15 bases separating them. Germline-derived CDR1 and CDR2 are MNHNS and SASEGT.

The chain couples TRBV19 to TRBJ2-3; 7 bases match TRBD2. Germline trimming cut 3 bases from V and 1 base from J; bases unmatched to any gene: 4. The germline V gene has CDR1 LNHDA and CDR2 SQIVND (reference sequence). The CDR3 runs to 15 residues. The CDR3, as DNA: TGTGCCAGTAGTATTGGGAGGGGACGCACAGATACGCAGTATTTT. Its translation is CASSIGRGRTDTQYF. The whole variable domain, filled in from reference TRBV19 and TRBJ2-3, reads DGGITQSPKYLFRKEGQNVTLSCEQNLNHDAMYWYRQDPGQGLRLIYYSQIVNDFQKGDIAEGYSVSREKKESFPLTVTSAQKNPTAFYLCASSIGRGRTDTQYFGPGTRLTVL.

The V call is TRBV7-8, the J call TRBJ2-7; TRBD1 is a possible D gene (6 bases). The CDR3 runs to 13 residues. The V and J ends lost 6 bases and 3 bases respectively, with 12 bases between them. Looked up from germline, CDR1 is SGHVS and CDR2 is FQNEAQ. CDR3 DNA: TGTGCCAGCAGAGGGGGAATAGTCTACGAGCAGTACTTC. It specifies CASRGGIVYEQYF. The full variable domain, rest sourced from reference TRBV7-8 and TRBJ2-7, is GAGVSQSPRYKVAKRGQDVALRCDPISGHVSLFWYQQALGQGPEFLTYFQNEAQLDKSGLPSDRFFAERPEGSVSTLKIQRTQQEDSAVYLCASRGGIVYEQYFGPGTRLTVT.

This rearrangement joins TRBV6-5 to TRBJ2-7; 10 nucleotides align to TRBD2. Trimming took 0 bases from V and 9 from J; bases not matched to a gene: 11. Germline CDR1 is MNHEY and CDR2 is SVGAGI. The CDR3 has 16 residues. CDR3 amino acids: CASSYSIAGGKDGQYF. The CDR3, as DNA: TGTGCCAGCAGTTACTCAATAGCGGGAGGCAAAGATGGGCAGTACTTC.

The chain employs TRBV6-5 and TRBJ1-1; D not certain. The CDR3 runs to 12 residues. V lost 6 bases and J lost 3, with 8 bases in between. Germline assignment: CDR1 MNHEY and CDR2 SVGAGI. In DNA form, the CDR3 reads TGTGCCAGCAGGCCGTCAGACACTGAAGCTTTCTTT. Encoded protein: CASRPSDTEAFF.

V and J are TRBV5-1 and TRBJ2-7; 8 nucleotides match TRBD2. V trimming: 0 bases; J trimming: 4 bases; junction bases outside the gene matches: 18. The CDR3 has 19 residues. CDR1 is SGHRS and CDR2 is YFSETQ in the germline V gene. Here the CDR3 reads CASSLDGLAGGRISYEQYF. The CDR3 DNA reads TGCGCCAGCAGCTTGGACGGCTTGGCGGGAGGAAGGATAAGTTACGAGCAGTACTTC.

The CDR3 spells CASSLGAPKYF. CDR3 sequence (DNA): TGTGCCAGCAGCTTAGGGGCGCCGAAATACTTC. V is TRBV11-2 and J is TRBJ2-7; D call uncertain. Germline V CDR1 and CDR2: SGHAT, FQNNGV. V shed 1 base and J shed 13 bases, with 11 bases lying between them. CDR3 length: 11 residues.

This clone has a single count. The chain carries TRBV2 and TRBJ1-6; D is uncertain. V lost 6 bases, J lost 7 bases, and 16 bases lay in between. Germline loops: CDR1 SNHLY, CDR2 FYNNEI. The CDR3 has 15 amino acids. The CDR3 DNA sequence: TGTGCCAGCAGAATGAACCGGGAGATAAATTCACCCCTCCACTTT. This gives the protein CASRMNREINSPLHF.

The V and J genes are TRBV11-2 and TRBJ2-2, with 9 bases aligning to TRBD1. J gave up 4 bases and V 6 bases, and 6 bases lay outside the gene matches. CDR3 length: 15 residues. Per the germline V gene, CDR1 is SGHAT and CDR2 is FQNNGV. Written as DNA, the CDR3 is TGTGCCAGCAGACCGGGACAGGGTTTCACCGGGGAGCTGTTTTTT. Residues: CASRPGQGFTGELFF.

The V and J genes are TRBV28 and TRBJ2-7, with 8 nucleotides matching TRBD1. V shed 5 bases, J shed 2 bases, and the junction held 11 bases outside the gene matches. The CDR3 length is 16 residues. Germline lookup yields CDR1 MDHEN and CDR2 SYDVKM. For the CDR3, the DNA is TGTGCCAGCAGTCTAATTTGGGACAGGCCCACCTACGAGCAGTACTTC. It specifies CASSLIWDRPTYEQYF.

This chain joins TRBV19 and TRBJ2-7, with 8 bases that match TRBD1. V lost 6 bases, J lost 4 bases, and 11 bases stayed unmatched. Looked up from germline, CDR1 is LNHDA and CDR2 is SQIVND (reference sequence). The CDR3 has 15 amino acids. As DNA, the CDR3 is TGTGCCAGTAGCCCACAGGCAGGGGGCGCGTACGAGCAGTACTTC. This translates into CASSPQAGGAYEQYF.

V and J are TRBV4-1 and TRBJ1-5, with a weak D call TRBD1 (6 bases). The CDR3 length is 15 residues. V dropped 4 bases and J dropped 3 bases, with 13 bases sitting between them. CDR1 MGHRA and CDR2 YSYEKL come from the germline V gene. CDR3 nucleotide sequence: TGCGCCAGCAGCCGGTCCAGGGGAGTCAATCAGCCCCAGCATTTT. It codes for CASSRSRGVNQPQHF.

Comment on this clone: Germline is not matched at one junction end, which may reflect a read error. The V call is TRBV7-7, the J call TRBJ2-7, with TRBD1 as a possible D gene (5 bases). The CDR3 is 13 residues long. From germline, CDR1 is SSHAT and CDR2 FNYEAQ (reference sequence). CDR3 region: CASSLGQGDEQYF. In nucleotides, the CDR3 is TGTGCTAGCAGCTTAGGGCAGGGCGACGAGCAGTACTTC.

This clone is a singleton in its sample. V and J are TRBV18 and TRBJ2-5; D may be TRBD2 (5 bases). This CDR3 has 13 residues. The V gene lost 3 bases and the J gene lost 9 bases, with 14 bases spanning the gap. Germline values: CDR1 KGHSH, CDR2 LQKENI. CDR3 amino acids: CASSPTRAESQYF. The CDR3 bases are TGTGCCAGCTCACCGACGAGAGCGGAGTCCCAGTACTTC.

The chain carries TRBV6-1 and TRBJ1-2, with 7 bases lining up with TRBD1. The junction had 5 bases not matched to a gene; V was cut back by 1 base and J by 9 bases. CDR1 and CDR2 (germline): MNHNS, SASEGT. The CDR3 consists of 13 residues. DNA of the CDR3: TGTGCCAGCAGTGAAGGACAGGGTTTACGCTACACCTTC. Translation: CASSEGQGLRYTF.

CDR3 bases: TGTGCCAGCAGAGCACAGGGGGCAGATACGCAGTATTTT. Its translation: CASRAQGADTQYF. The chain couples TRBV27 to TRBJ2-3; TRBD1 aligns across 8 bases. The CDR3 covers 13 residues. Germline CDR1 is MNHEY and CDR2 is SMNVEV (reference sequence). Losses at the gene ends were 6 bases for V and 4 bases for J; bases not matched to a gene: 3.

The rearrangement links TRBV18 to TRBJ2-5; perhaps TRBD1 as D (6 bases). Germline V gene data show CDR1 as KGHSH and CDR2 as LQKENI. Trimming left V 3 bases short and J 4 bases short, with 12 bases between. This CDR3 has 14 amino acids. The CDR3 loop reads CASSPGHEGETQYF. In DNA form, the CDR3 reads TGTGCCAGCTCACCGGGACATGAAGGAGAGACCCAGTACTTC.

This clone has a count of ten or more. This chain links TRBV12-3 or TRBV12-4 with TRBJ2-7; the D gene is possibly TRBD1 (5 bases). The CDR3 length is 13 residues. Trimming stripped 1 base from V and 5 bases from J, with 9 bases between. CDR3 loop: CASSLGQWNEQYF. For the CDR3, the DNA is TGTGCCAGCAGTTTAGGACAGTGGAACGAGCAGTACTTC.

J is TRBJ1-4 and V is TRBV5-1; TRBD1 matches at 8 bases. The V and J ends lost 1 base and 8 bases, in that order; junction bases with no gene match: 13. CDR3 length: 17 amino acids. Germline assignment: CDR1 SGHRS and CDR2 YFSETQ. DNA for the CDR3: TGCGCCAGCAGCTTGATTATGATGGGGACAGGAGGGGAAAAACTGTTTTTT. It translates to CASSLIMMGTGGEKLFF.

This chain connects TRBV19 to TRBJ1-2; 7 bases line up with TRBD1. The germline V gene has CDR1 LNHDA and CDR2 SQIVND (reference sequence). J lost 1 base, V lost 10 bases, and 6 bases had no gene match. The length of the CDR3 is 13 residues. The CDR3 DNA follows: TGTGCCACCCGGACAGGCCTTAACTATGGCTACACCTTC. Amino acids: CATRTGLNYGYTF.

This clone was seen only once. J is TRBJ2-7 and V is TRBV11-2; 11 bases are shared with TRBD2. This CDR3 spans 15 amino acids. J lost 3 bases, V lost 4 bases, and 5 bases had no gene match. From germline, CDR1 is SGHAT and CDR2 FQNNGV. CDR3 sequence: CASSWGTSGYYEQYF. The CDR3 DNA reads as TGTGCCAGCAGCTGGGGGACTAGCGGTTACTACGAGCAGTACTTC.

The CDR3 sequence: CASSPPTGGSDEQYF. The DNA for the CDR3 is TGTGCCAGCAGCCCACCGACAGGGGGCTCGGACGAGCAGTACTTC. V usage is TRBV7-9 and J usage is TRBJ2-7; TRBD1 agrees at 10 bases. V lost 5 bases, J lost 5 bases, and 9 bases stayed unmatched. The germline CDR1 and CDR2 sequences are SEHNR and FQNEAQ (reference sequence). The CDR3 has 15 residues.

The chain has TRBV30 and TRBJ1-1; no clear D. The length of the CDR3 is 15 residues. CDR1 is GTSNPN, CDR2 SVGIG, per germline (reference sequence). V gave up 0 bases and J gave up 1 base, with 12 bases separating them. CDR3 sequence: CAWSVTLYKNTEAFF. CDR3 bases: TGTGCCTGGAGTGTTACGCTGTACAAGAACACTGAAGCTTTCTTT.